This TCR beta chain was captured by sequencing in a study of memory CD4+ T cells and cytomegalovirus serostatus. Background on the study: Healthy Belgian adult donors included roughly ten CMV-positive and around 25 CMV-negative people.

General study results and limits: Suggested: most of the CMV-linked TCR signature lies in CD4+ memory cells.

The V end lost 5 bases, the J end lost 4 bases, and 18 bases lay between the germline ends. CDR3 size: 15 residues. Germline CDR1 reads LNHDA; CDR2 reads SQIVND (reference sequence). With respect to this clone: The antigen is not known.

Under the authors' procedure: Out-of-frame sequences were removed, leaving around 2,000,000 distinct TCRbeta sequences. Some clones are missing from TCRdb's copy, which holds only in-frame ones; the method was immunoSEQ multiplex PCR. The V and J calls and clone size are taken from that table; D and trimming were inferred from the DNA. The table records 45,000 to 65,000 clones, about 73% of them present only once. The sort gate was single viable CD3+CD4+CD8-CD45RO+ cells for memory CD4+ T cells. The receptor comes from an adult in good health and CMV-seronegative. The sample was memory CD4+ T cells from blood. The chain uses TRBV19 and TRBJ2-7; D gene unclear. CDR3 protein: CASSLSTSVFYEQYF. CDR3 nucleotide sequence: TGTGCCAGTAGTCTCTCCACCTCGGTGTTTTACGAGCAGTACTTC. Complete variable domain (other parts from reference TRBV19 and TRBJ2-7): DGGITQSPKYLFRKEGQNVTLSCEQNLNHDAMYWYRQDPGQGLRLIYYSQIVNDFQKGDIAEGYSVSREKKESFPLTVTSAQKNPTAFYLCASSLSTSVFYEQYFGPGTRLTVT.